This T cell receptor (beta chain) was identified in a study of cytomegalovirus exposure and HLA in healthy donors. The ends were cut back, 7 bases at V and 1 base at J, with 10 bases in the middle. CDR1 and CDR2 from the germline V gene are SNHLY and FYNNEI. This CDR3 region has 13 residues. With respect to this clone: Antigen specificity is unknown.

General study results and limits: In a later analysis, HLA-C alleles had the fewest associated TCRs, DRB1 alleles the most.

The PCR made use of 60 Vbeta and 13 Jbeta primers. TCRdb's copy holds only in-frame clones and misses some; the assay was immunoSEQ multiplex PCR. The sample lists about 160,000 clones, more than 80% occurring once. Sequencing used PBMCs. The TCR comes from a woman in her forties or fifties in good health and CMV-seronegative. The chain recombines TRBV2 with TRBJ2-5, with a weak D call TRBD1 (5 bases). CDR3 nucleotides: TGTGCCAGCAATACAGGTCCCCAAGAGACCCAGTACTTC. It yields the protein CASNTGPQETQYF.